This T cell receptor (beta chain) derives from a study of early T cells in non-severe SARS-CoV-2 infection. Study context: The chains were unpaired, and the sequenced material was bulk RNA from unsorted whole blood.

Individual cDNA molecules carried attached unique molecular identifiers. Via MiXCR, TCRdb re-called the 5' RACE reads, giving one row per CDR3 protein. The sample comprises fewer than 50,000 distinct CDR3 sequences, 3% to 4% of which are singletons, and about 3% rests with the top ten. The study's findings and limits: CD4 and private specificities were missed by VDJdb matching, which favored anti-spike CD8 responses.

This clonotype was counted between two and nine times. The antigen is undetermined. Germline V gives CDR1 SGHTA, CDR2 FQGTGA. Trimming stripped 1 base from V and 1 base from J, with 22 bases between. The CDR3 loop spans 19 amino acids. The source of this sequence is an adult who was a healthcare worker with PCR-confirmed SARS-CoV-2 infection or an uninfected control (not recorded which). The sequencing sample was made of whole blood. The rearrangement uses TRBV7-3 and TRBJ1-1; no definite D call. CDR3 residues: CASSLRTVTPHNKNTEAFF. In DNA, the CDR3 is TGTGCCAGCAGCTTAAGGACTGTCACACCGCACAATAAGAACACTGAAGCTTTCTTT.